The next 5 T cell receptor beta chains were all read from a single sample in a study of PD-1 blockade in classical Hodgkin lymphoma. As to time point: cycle 4 day 1 (C4D1), after 6 weeks of nivolumab. Every patient experienced relapse after autologous stem cell transplantation, and brentuximab vedotin exposure varied. Data came from immunoSEQ multiplex PCR; TCRdb stores just in-frame clones and leaves some out. The sample yields approximately 29,000 clones, roughly 82% seen once. The specimen was peripheral blood mononuclear cells (PBMCs), collected before the fourth cycle of nivolumab. The receptors were sampled from a human donor with classical Hodgkin lymphoma.

This rearrangement joins TRBV6-4 to TRBJ2-3, with D unclear. The length of the CDR3 is 13 residues. Germline V gene sequence: CDR1 MRHNA, CDR2 SNTAGT. V was clipped by 0 bases and J by 2 bases, with 3 bases between them. CDR3 nucleotide sequence: TGTGCCAGCAGTGACTCGGACACAGATACGCAGTATTTT. Translation gives CASSDSDTDTQYF.

V usage is TRBV7-2 and J usage is TRBJ2-5; 10 bases fit TRBD2. The germline gives CDR1 SGHTA, CDR2 FQGNSA. Trimming at V came to 1 base and at J to 1 base, leaving 3 bases not matched to a gene. The CDR3 sequence is 16 residues long. The chain's CDR3 is CASSLVASGGQETQYF. CDR3 coding DNA: TGTGCCAGCAGCTTAGTGGCTAGCGGGGGCCAAGAGACCCAGTACTTC.

The V call is TRBV6-5, the J call TRBJ1-6, with a possible D match to TRBD1 (6 bases). V was cut by 7 bases and J by 8 bases, with 18 bases left in between. Germline CDR1 reads MNHEY; CDR2 reads SVGAGI. The CDR3 length is 15 residues. CDR3 nucleotide sequence: TGTGCCAGCACCCGCAAGGCAGGGGCACATTCACCCCTCCACTTT. Its translation: CASTRKAGAHSPLHF.

This chain connects TRBV4-3 to TRBJ1-4; D gene ambiguous. The CDR3 is 13 amino acids. Germline loops: CDR1 LGHNA, CDR2 YSLEER. The V and J ends lost 0 bases and 8 bases respectively, with 7 bases between them. CDR3 coding DNA: TGCGCCAGCAGCCAAGATCGTCGGGAAAAACTGTTTTTT. This sequence encodes CASSQDRREKLFF.

This clone came up a few times. This sequence joins TRBV6-4 and TRBJ1-4; D is undetermined. The germline CDR1 and CDR2 sequences are MRHNA and SNTAGT. Trimming took 9 bases from V and 4 from J, leaving 18 bases between them. The CDR3 sequence is 15 residues long. In DNA form, the CDR3 reads TGTGCCAGGGTCCCCTCTGACGGGCGTAATGAAAAACTGTTTTTT. This codes for CARVPSDGRNEKLFF.